One and the same sample provided the 8 T cell receptor beta chains below, sequenced in a study of T cell responses to AZD1222 COVID-19 vaccine. The table came from immunoSEQ multiplex PCR; TCRdb's copy has only in-frame clones and leaves some out. The sample consists of about 150,000 clones, approximately 91% of them appearing once. The material was peripheral blood, obtained 28 days after the second AZD1222 dose. The receptors shown here come from an adult who received the AZD1222 COVID-19 vaccine.

J is TRBJ2-3 and V is TRBV11-3; D call uncertain. The CDR3 has 12 amino acids. Germline loops: CDR1 SGHNT, CDR2 YENEEA. Deletions cut 3 bases from V and 4 bases from J, with 5 bases between. CDR3 coding DNA: TGTGCCAGCAGCTTCGGCCCAGATACGCAGTATTTT. Protein product: CASSFGPDTQYF.

The chain joins TRBV27 to TRBJ2-1; D is possibly TRBD2 (6 bases). The length of the CDR3 is 15 residues. V lost 3 bases, J lost 6 bases, and 15 bases lay in between. The germline V gene encodes CDR1 MNHEY and CDR2 SMNVEV (reference sequence). The CDR3 DNA is TGTGCCAGCAGTTTTTACGGCGTGGGGGGCAATGAGCAGTTCTTC. Its protein product is CASSFYGVGGNEQFF.

V gene TRBV9 combines with J gene TRBJ2-1, with 9 bases that match TRBD2. The CDR3 length is 13 residues. Germline CDR1 is SGDLS and CDR2 is YYNGEE. The ends lost 3 bases at V and 9 bases at J; junction bases unmatched: 4. In DNA form, the CDR3 reads TGTGCCAGCAGCGGTAGCGGGAGCTCTGAGCAGTTCTTC. Translated, it gives CASSGSGSSEQFF. Full variable domain (missing parts from reference TRBV9 and TRBJ2-1): DSGVTQTPKHLITATGQRVTLRCSPRSGDLSVYWYQQSLDQGLQFLIQYYNGEERAKGNILERFSAQQFPDLHSELNLSSLELGDSALYFCASSGSGSSEQFFGPGTRLTVL.

The chain joins TRBV6-6 to TRBJ1-6; D may be TRBD1 (6 bases). CDR1 and CDR2 from the germline V gene are MNHNY and SVGAGI (reference sequence). This CDR3 has 14 residues. The germline V and J ends were trimmed by 5 bases and 5 bases, with 10 bases remaining between them. CDR3 sequence: CASSGGLDNSPLHF. The CDR3 DNA is TGTGCCAGCAGTGGGGGCCTGGATAATTCACCCCTCCACTTT.

This chain uses TRBV10-3 with TRBJ1-2, with a tentative D call TRBD1 (5 bases). Germline V CDR1 and CDR2: ENHRY, SYGVKD. V lost 6 bases, J lost 8 bases, and 19 bases lay in between. The CDR3 covers 14 residues. CDR3 coding DNA: TGTGCCATCAGACCCGGGACCGAGACAAGGGGCTACACCTTC. Translation: CAIRPGTETRGYTF.

V is TRBV3-1 (or the pseudogene TRBV3-2) and J is TRBJ1-2; D may be TRBD1 (6 bases). Germline values: CDR1 LGHDT, CDR2 YNNKEL (reference sequence). This CDR3 is 15 amino acids long. Trimming pared 0 bases from V and 2 bases from J, leaving 10 bases between. CDR3: CASSQEDRANYGYTF. The CDR3 DNA reads TGTGCCAGCAGCCAAGAGGACAGAGCCAACTATGGCTACACCTTC.

The J gene is TRBJ1-4, the V gene TRBV9; D unclear. The CDR3 covers 15 residues. Per germline, CDR1 SGDLS and CDR2 YYNGEE. Trimming removed 0 bases from V and 5 bases from J, with 11 bases in between. As DNA, the CDR3 is TGTGCCAGCAGCGTAGGAGGAGTTAGAAATGAAAAACTGTTTTTT. Amino acids: CASSVGGVRNEKLFF.

The J gene is TRBJ2-2, the V gene TRBV7-8; tentatively, D is TRBD1 (5 bases). The CDR3 sequence is 16 residues long. V was cut by 4 bases and J by 3 bases, with 15 bases left in between. Germline CDR1 SGHVS, CDR2 FQNEAQ. The CDR3 reads CASSSPNRWDTGELFF. The CDR3 nucleotides read TGTGCCAGCAGCTCGCCAAACAGGTGGGACACCGGGGAGCTGTTTTTT.